Shown below are 21 T cell receptor beta chains from a single sample sequenced in a study of blood T cell repertoires in COVID-19. The method was immunoSEQ multiplex PCR; TCRdb's version includes in-frame clones alone and lacks a portion of them. The sample has roughly 130,000 clones, about 79% seen once. The sequencing input was peripheral blood. Every receptor here comes from a woman between 65 and 79 years old with acute or convalescent COVID-19.

The chain carries TRBV18 and TRBJ1-1; 9 bases are shared with TRBD1. J gave up 0 bases and V 3 bases, and 8 bases lay outside the gene matches. The CDR3 runs 17 residues. The germline V gene has CDR1 KGHSH and CDR2 LQKENI. DNA of the CDR3: TGTGCCAGCTCACCTCAACCCCGGGACAGGGTGAACACTGAAGCTTTCTTT. Protein product: CASSPQPRDRVNTEAFF.

The gene calls are TRBV7-9 and TRBJ2-3; TRBD2 agrees at 11 bases. Germline V gene sequence: CDR1 SEHNR, CDR2 FQNEAQ (reference sequence). The ends lost 1 base at V and 1 base at J; junction bases unmatched: 4. The CDR3 is 17 residues long. CDR3 coding DNA: TGTGCCAGCAGCTTAGGGCAGACTAGCGGGGGCACAGATACGCAGTATTTT. Amino acid sequence: CASSLGQTSGGTDTQYF. Drawing the rest from reference TRBV7-9 and TRBJ2-3, the complete variable domain is DTGVSQNPRHKITKRGQNVTFRCDPISEHNRLYWYRQTLGQGPEFLTYFQNEAQLEKSRLLSDRFSAERPKGSFSTLEIQRTEQGDSAMYLCASSLGQTSGGTDTQYFGPGTRLTVL.

The V and J genes are TRBV18 and TRBJ1-1; the D gene is possibly TRBD1 (6 bases). CDR1 KGHSH and CDR2 LQKENI come from the germline V gene. Trimming removed 4 bases from V and 2 bases from J, with 14 bases in between. The CDR3 is made up of 15 amino acids. CDR3 sequence: CASSRRTEINTEAFF. In DNA form, the CDR3 reads TGTGCCAGCTCACGACGGACAGAGATCAACACTGAAGCTTTCTTT. Based on the CDR3 plus reference TRBV18 and TRBJ1-1, the full variable domain is NAGVMQNPRHLVRRRGQEARLRCSPMKGHSHVYWYRQLPEEGLKFMVYLQKENIIDESGMPKERFSAEFPKEGPSILRIQQVVRGDSAAYFCASSRRTEINTEAFFGQGTRLTVV.

The J gene is TRBJ2-2, the V gene TRBV6-4; 7 bases are shared with TRBD2. The CDR3 spans 15 residues. CDR1 is MRHNA and CDR2 is SNTAGT in the germline V gene. After removal of 6 bases from V and 7 bases from J, the junction contained 11 bases not matched to a gene. The CDR3 loop reads CASSPSSGANGELFF. The CDR3 DNA follows: TGTGCCAGCAGCCCCTCAAGCGGGGCTAACGGGGAGCTGTTTTTT.

The chain joins TRBV30 to TRBJ2-6; D is undetermined. Trimming pared 0 bases from V and 0 bases from J, leaving 9 bases between. Germline CDR1 reads GTSNPN; CDR2 reads SVGIG (reference sequence). There are 16 residues in the CDR3. Here the CDR3 DNA reads TGTGCCTGGAGTGTTGCACTGAGCTCTGGGGCCAACGTCCTGACTTTC. This translates into CAWSVALSSGANVLTF.

V and J are TRBV11-3 and TRBJ2-2; 7 bases map to TRBD2. Germline V lookup: CDR1 SGHNT, CDR2 YENEEA. V lost 1 base, J lost 7 bases, and 12 bases stayed unmatched. The CDR3 sequence is 17 residues long. The CDR3, as DNA: TGTGCCAGCAGCTTAGGGACCTCGGGGGGTGGTGACGGGGAGCTGTTTTTT. Its protein product is CASSLGTSGGGDGELFF.

The gene calls are TRBV30 and TRBJ2-5, with D perhaps TRBD1 (5 bases). Between the trimmed V and J ends, which lost 4 bases and 1 base, there was a span of 13 bases. Germline assignment: CDR1 GTSNPN and CDR2 SVGIG (reference sequence). CDR3 length: 14 residues. The CDR3 sequence is CAWTKGQAQETQYF. CDR3 nucleotides: TGTGCCTGGACTAAGGGGCAGGCCCAAGAGACCCAGTACTTC.

This clone was picked up a small number of times. The gene calls are TRBV12-5 and TRBJ1-3; D remains ambiguous. Trimming removed 2 bases from V and 2 bases from J, with 7 bases in between. Germline lookup yields CDR1 LGHNT and CDR2 FRNRAP. The CDR3 loop spans 14 amino acids. CDR3 in amino acids: CASGLPRTGNTIYF. CDR3 nucleotides: TGTGCTAGTGGTTTGCCCAGAACTGGAAACACCATATATTTT.

The CDR3 DNA reads as TGTGCCAGCAGTTACGACGGAGGGAACTATGGCTACACCTTC. Its protein product is CASSYDGGNYGYTF. The chain joins TRBV6-2 or TRBV6-3 to TRBJ1-2, with D unclear. V was shortened by 2 bases and J by 2 bases, with 9 bases between the two germline ends. The germline V gene has CDR1 MNHEY and CDR2 SVGEGT. CDR3 length equals 14 residues.

The chain carries TRBV4-1 and TRBJ1-2; D call uncertain. The CDR3 consists of 15 residues. Trimming removed 4 bases from V and 2 bases from J, with 14 bases in between. Germline CDR1 MGHRA, CDR2 YSYEKL. The CDR3: CASSLGSVNNYGYTF. The DNA of the CDR3 is TGCGCCAGCAGCCTGGGGAGCGTAAACAACTATGGCTACACCTTC.

This clone has a single count. This rearrangement joins TRBV9 to TRBJ1-1, with D possibly being TRBD1 (5 bases). Trimming cost V 2 bases and J 1 base, with 12 bases left between them. The germline gives CDR1 SGDLS, CDR2 YYNGEE. The CDR3 has 15 residues. The CDR3 sequence is CASSVDSHSNTEAFF. In DNA, the CDR3 is TGTGCCAGCAGCGTCGACAGCCACTCGAACACTGAAGCTTTCTTT.

The J gene is TRBJ1-5, the V gene TRBV6-5; D possibly corresponds to TRBD1 (6 bases). CDR3 length equals 13 residues. Germline V CDR1 and CDR2: MNHEY, SVGAGI. Trimming removed 6 bases from V and 3 bases from J, with 9 bases in between. CDR3 in amino acids: CASRGQTNQPQHF. DNA for the CDR3: TGTGCCAGCAGGGGACAAACCAATCAGCCCCAGCATTTT.

This clone occurred a few times. The chain has TRBV6-5 and TRBJ1-5; D unclear. Trimming stripped 9 bases from V and 0 bases from J, with 9 bases between. CDR3 length equals 13 residues. The germline gives CDR1 MNHEY, CDR2 SVGAGI. The CDR3 reads CARSAYSNQPQHF. The CDR3 DNA sequence: TGTGCCAGATCAGCGTATAGCAATCAGCCCCAGCATTTT.

V and J are TRBV27 and TRBJ1-6; 10 bases are a match to TRBD1. The CDR3 is 17 amino acids. V lost 1 base, J lost 14 bases, and 14 bases stayed unmatched. Germline assignment: CDR1 MNHEY and CDR2 SMNVEV (reference sequence). CDR3 in amino acids: CASSLYSGTGAQRTLHF. CDR3 coding DNA: TGTGCCAGCAGTTTATATTCCGGGACAGGGGCCCAAAGGACCCTCCACTTT.

This clone was seen only once. The chain uses TRBV20-1 and TRBJ1-1; 12 bases match TRBD1. Per germline, CDR1 DFQATT and CDR2 SNEGSKA (reference sequence). The CDR3 spans 14 residues. Trimming at V came to 3 bases and at J to 6 bases, leaving 5 bases not matched to a gene. The CDR3 region is CSASLGTGGSEAFF. DNA for the CDR3: TGCAGTGCTAGTCTAGGGACAGGGGGCTCTGAAGCTTTCTTT.

Only one count was recorded for this clone. This chain links TRBV7-2 with TRBJ2-1; TRBD2 matches 15 bases. Germline V CDR1 and CDR2: SGHTA, FQGNSA. The CDR3 totals 18 residues. The J segment lost 4 bases and the V segment lost 5 bases, leaving 9 bases of the junction unmatched. The CDR3 bases are TGTGCCAGCAGCCCGCTCGGGACTAGCGGGGGGCCTTACAATGAGCAGTTCTTC. It yields the protein CASSPLGTSGGPYNEQFF.

The chain combines TRBV7-9 with TRBJ1-5; no reliable D call. V dropped 2 bases and J dropped 0 bases, with 8 bases sitting between them. The CDR3 runs to 15 residues. Germline CDR1 and CDR2: SEHNR and FQNEAQ (reference sequence). CDR3 protein: CASSLRHFSNQPQHF. Written as DNA, the CDR3 is TGTGCCAGCAGCTTAAGACATTTTAGCAATCAGCCCCAGCATTTT.

This sequence joins TRBV7-6 and TRBJ2-5; 9 bases fit TRBD1. CDR1 and CDR2 (germline): SGHVS, FNYEAQ. With V trimmed by 4 bases and J by 4 bases, 7 bases remained unmatched. The CDR3 extends over 15 amino acids. The CDR3 region is CASSSSRDRVETQYF. The CDR3 DNA is TGTGCCAGCAGCTCGTCCCGGGACAGGGTAGAGACCCAGTACTTC.

The chain carries TRBV14 and TRBJ1-2; D is possibly TRBD1 (6 bases). Trimming stripped 5 bases from V and 1 base from J, with 14 bases between. The CDR3 length is 15 residues. The germline gives CDR1 SGHDN, CDR2 FVKESK. The CDR3 DNA reads as TGTGCCAGCAGCTCCCACACAGGGTTTAACTATGGCTACACCTTC. Protein: CASSSHTGFNYGYTF.

CDR3 sequence (DNA): TGTGCCAGCAGCCCCGGGGCCAGGGGAAGGTCGCTACAAGAGACCCAGTACTTC. The encoded protein is CASSPGARGRSLQETQYF. This rearrangement joins TRBV11-3 to TRBJ2-5, with a possible D match to TRBD1 (6 bases). The CDR3 has 18 residues. In germline, CDR1 is SGHNT, CDR2 YENEEA. The ends were cut back, 5 bases at V and 2 bases at J, with 24 bases in the middle.

This chain's CDR3 is CASRGQGEVSPLHF. CDR3 nucleotides: TGTGCCAGTCGGGGACAGGGGGAAGTATCACCCCTCCACTTT. This chain connects TRBV6-5 to TRBJ1-6; 11 positions agree with TRBD1. V was clipped by 9 bases and J by 10 bases; unmatched bases: 8. Germline CDR1 and CDR2: MNHEY and SVGAGI. The CDR3 runs to 14 residues.